The rows below give T cell receptor beta chains drawn from one sample of a study of patients and donors after allogeneic stem cell transplantation. TCRdb fed the RT-PCR reads into MiXCR, producing one record per CDR3 protein. The sample has some 20,000 distinct CDR3 sequences, about 30% seen once; the top ten hold approximately 48%. The sample was blood, either unsorted or a sorted T cell fraction (not recorded which). The receptor set was obtained from a human donor who was either an allogeneic HSCT recipient or a stem cell or donor lymphocyte infusion donor (not recorded which). It is not recorded whose cells these are; they may come from a transplant donor. Both conserved end residues are part of each CDR3. The D gene is left open where the match is weak. The size entry is marked missing in some rows and otherwise reads once, few, many or a size class.

v_call	d_call	j_call	clone_size	cdr3_nt	cdr3_aa
TRBV25-1	.	TRBJ1-3	.	TGTGCCAGCAGTGAAGTAGGAGGTCCCGGGATATATTTT	CASSEVGGPGIYF
TRBV28	.	TRBJ2-5	many	TGTGCCAGCAGTCCCTACGACAGAGAAGAGACCCAGTACTTC	CASSPYDREETQYF
TRBV20-1	.	TRBJ1-5	few	TGCAGTGCAAAGGGGGACCGTCTCAATCAGCCCCAGCATTTT	CSAKGDRLNQPQHF
TRBV6-5	.	TRBJ1-1	.	TGTGCCAGCAGTTACTCAAGGAGGTCCCGAACTGAAGCTTTCTTT	CASSYSRRSRTEAFF
TRBV5-8	.	TRBJ1-5	.	TGTGCCAGCAGGGGAGAAGACACCCCCCAGCATTTT	CASRGEDTPQHF
TRBV28	TRBD1	TRBJ2-7	.	TGTGCCAGCAGTCCCACACTGACAGGGACCGAGCAGTACTTC	CASSPTLTGTEQYF
TRBV20-1	.	TRBJ2-3	few	TGCAGTGCTAGAGATCCCCGGCCAGATACGCAGTATTTT	CSARDPRPDTQYF
TRBV5-1	TRBD1	TRBJ1-1	few	TGCGCCAGCAGCTTCGAAACAGGGGGCGCGGGATACACTGAAGCTTTCTTT	CASSFETGGAGYTEAFF
TRBV7-2	.	TRBJ1-4	few	TGTGCCAGCAGCGTTGACAGATTCCCGGGTGAAAAACTGTTTTTT	CASSVDRFPGEKLFF
TRBV7-9	.	TRBJ1-2	.	TGTGCCAGCAGCCACGGGGCTTATGGCTACACCTTC	CASSHGAYGYTF
TRBV3-1	.	TRBJ1-2	many	TGTGCCAGCAGCCAGGGAGGAAGGAAAGGATATGGCTACACCTTC	CASSQGGRKGYGYTF
TRBV5-5	.	TRBJ2-3	.	TGTGCCAGCAGCTTTGGAGGGGCGGAAGATACGCAGTATTTT	CASSFGGAEDTQYF
TRBV15	TRBD1	TRBJ2-4	.	TGTGCCACTAACAGGGGGATGGAAAACATTCAGTACTTC	CATNRGMENIQYF
TRBV20-1	TRBD1	TRBJ1-5	many	TGCAGTGCTAGAGATCGGGCAGGGGGTACTTATCAGCCCCAGCATTTT	CSARDRAGGTYQPQHF
TRBV20-1	TRBD2	TRBJ2-7	.	TGCAGTGCGCGACTAGCCCCCTACGAGCAGTACTTC	CSARLAPYEQYF
TRBV12-3/TRBV12-4	.	TRBJ2-3	few	TGTGCCAGCAGTTTGAATCTAGCCCCCACCCAGTATTTT	CASSLNLAPTQYF
TRBV5-1	TRBD1	TRBJ2-7	.	TGCGCCAGCAGCTTTATGGACAGGACCTACGAGCAGTACTTC	CASSFMDRTYEQYF
TRBV5-4	.	TRBJ1-1	.	TGTGCCAGCAGCCCCGGGATACGACAAATCACTGAAGCTTTCTTT	CASSPGIRQITEAFF
TRBV11-3	TRBD2	TRBJ2-5	.	TGTGCCAGCAGCTTAGGACTAGCGGGGCAAGAGACCCAGTACTTC	CASSLGLAGQETQYF
TRBV21-1	.	TRBJ1-2	few	TGTGCCAGCAGCAAAGGGGGGCTAGTCCCCTATGGCTACACCTTC	CASSKGGLVPYGYTF
TRBV20-1	.	TRBJ1-2	few	TGCAGTGCTAGGTTTAGGGCGGGCTATGGCTACACCTTC	CSARFRAGYGYTF
TRBV5-1	.	TRBJ2-7	few	TGCGCCAGCAGCTTGGAACAGGAATACGAGCAGTACTTC	CASSLEQEYEQYF
TRBV12-3/TRBV12-4	TRBD1	TRBJ1-6	many	TGTGCCAGCAGTCCAGGGGGCCCCTATAATTCACCCCTCCACTTT	CASSPGGPYNSPLHF
TRBV6-5	.	TRBJ1-6	few	TGTGCCAGCAGTTACTCCCGTGGCCCCCTCCACTTT	CASSYSRGPLHF
TRBV9	.	TRBJ2-2	.	TGTGCCAGCAGCGTAGAACTAGCTGCCACCGGGGAGCTGTTTTTT	CASSVELAATGELFF
TRBV20-1	.	TRBJ1-4	few	TGCAGTGCCGAACGGGGGACTAATGAAAAACTGTTTTTT	CSAERGTNEKLFF
TRBV12-3/TRBV12-4	.	TRBJ1-1	.	TGTGCCAGCAGTTTAATAGTCGGGGTTCTCCCGGGCACTGAAGCTTTCTTT	CASSLIVGVLPGTEAFF
TRBV6-5	.	TRBJ1-2	.	TGTGCCAGCAGTTATACCGGAGATGGCTACACCTTC	CASSYTGDGYTF
TRBV13	TRBD2	TRBJ2-1	.	TGTGCCAGCAGCCTTAGAAGACTAGCGGGGGCCTACAATGAGCAGTTCTTC	CASSLRRLAGAYNEQFF
TRBV5-1	.	TRBJ1-5	medium-sized	TGCGCCAGCAGCTTGGAGGGGCCAGGCAATCAGCCCCAGCATTTT	CASSLEGPGNQPQHF
TRBV28	.	TRBJ1-1	.	TGTGCCAGCAGTTTTTGGGCGGGGGAAGCTTTCTTT	CASSFWAGEAFF
TRBV5-6	.	TRBJ1-6	.	TGTGCCAGCAGCTCTATCCCCCCCGATTCACCCCTCCACTTT	CASSSIPPDSPLHF
TRBV10-3	.	TRBJ1-5	.	TGTGCCATCAGTGAGGGGGTTTGGCAGCCCCAGCATTTT	CAISEGVWQPQHF
TRBV20-1	TRBD1	TRBJ1-2	few	TGCAGTCACAGGACAGGGGCTAACTATGGCTACACCTTC	CSHRTGANYGYTF
TRBV20-1	.	TRBJ2-7	.	TGCAGTGCTAGGAGGACGATCATGGAGCAGTACTTC	CSARRTIMEQYF
TRBV6-5	.	TRBJ2-4	.	TGTGCCAGCAGTTACTTGGGAACCAAAAACATTCAGTACTTC	CASSYLGTKNIQYF
TRBV28	.	TRBJ1-1	many	TGTGCCAGCAGTCTTTCCAAAGGGGGGATCACTGAAGCTTTCTTT	CASSLSKGGITEAFF
TRBV10-3	.	TRBJ1-4	.	TGTGCCATCAGTGAGAGGACGGCAACTAATGAAAAACTGTTTTTT	CAISERTATNEKLFF
TRBV5-1	.	TRBJ1-1	many	TGCGCCAGCAGCTTGGCCCTCCACTCGAACACTGAAGCTTTCTTT	CASSLALHSNTEAFF
TRBV12-3/TRBV12-4	.	TRBJ1-2	few	TGTGCCAGCAGTTTGGCGTTCGGAGGCTACACCTTC	CASSLAFGGYTF
TRBV3-1	.	TRBJ2-1	.	TGTGCCAGCAGCCAACAAGGGTACAATGAGCAGTTCTTC	CASSQQGYNEQFF
TRBV7-2	.	TRBJ1-2	few	TGTGCCAGCAGCTCCCAGGGAAGTAACTATGGCTACACCTTC	CASSSQGSNYGYTF
TRBV7-9	.	TRBJ1-4	.	TGTGCCAGCAGCTTAGCCCGGAGACCGTCGTTTAATGAAAAACTGTTTTTT	CASSLARRPSFNEKLFF
TRBV7-6	TRBD2	TRBJ2-3	.	TGTGCCAGCAGCGCCCGGACTAGCGGGGCCACAGATACGCAGTATTTT	CASSARTSGATDTQYF
TRBV11-2	.	TRBJ1-2	many	TGTGCCAGCAGCTTAAATGGGGGGTATGGCTACACCTTC	CASSLNGGYGYTF
TRBV12-3/TRBV12-4	.	TRBJ2-2	once	TGTGCCAGCAGTTTCGTCGGGGGTCCCACCGGGGAGCTGTTTTTT	CASSFVGGPTGELFF
TRBV12-3/TRBV12-4	.	TRBJ2-3	.	TGTGCCAGCAGTTGGGTCAGGGGCACAGATACGCAGTATTTT	CASSWVRGTDTQYF
TRBV4-2	.	TRBJ1-2	once	TGTGCCAGCAGTCAAGAGATAGGGCAGGGCTATGGCTACACCTTC	CASSQEIGQGYGYTF
TRBV27	TRBD1	TRBJ1-6	many	TGTGCCAGCAGTTCCGGACAGGGGACCTATAATTCACCCCTCCACTTT	CASSSGQGTYNSPLHF
TRBV5-1	TRBD1	TRBJ2-3	few	TGCGCCAGCAGAGGACAGGTGTCCCCTAGCACAGATACGCAGTATTTT	CASRGQVSPSTDTQYF
TRBV20-1	.	TRBJ2-2	.	TGCAGTGCTAGTAGTTCCGGGAACACCGGGGAGCTGTTTTTT	CSASSSGNTGELFF
TRBV20-1	.	TRBJ1-1	few	TGCAGTGCCGCCGGAGACAGGAGTAGGACTGAAGCTTTCTTT	CSAAGDRSRTEAFF
TRBV12-3/TRBV12-4	.	TRBJ2-1	few	TGTGCCAGCAGTTCCCTCAATGAGCAGTTCTTC	CASSSLNEQFF
TRBV20-1	TRBD1	TRBJ2-7	.	TGCAGTGCTAGTGTCTCGACAGGGACGAAGTACGAGCAGTACTTC	CSASVSTGTKYEQYF
TRBV5-1	.	TRBJ1-6	few	TGCGCCAGCTGGACAGTTGGGTCACCCCTCCACTTT	CASWTVGSPLHF
TRBV4-3	.	TRBJ2-2	.	TGCGCCAGCAGCCCGGACAGAAGAATCACCGGGGAGCTGTTTTTT	CASSPDRRITGELFF
TRBV20-1	.	TRBJ2-7	many	TGCAGTGCGCTAGGAACAGCCTATTCCTACGAGCAGTACTTC	CSALGTAYSYEQYF
TRBV24-1	.	TRBJ2-5	.	TGTGCCACCAGTGGGACAGCTCAGGAGACCCAGTACTTC	CATSGTAQETQYF
TRBV7-9	.	TRBJ1-2	.	TGTGCCAGCAGCTTAGACGGCTACACCTTC	CASSLDGYTF